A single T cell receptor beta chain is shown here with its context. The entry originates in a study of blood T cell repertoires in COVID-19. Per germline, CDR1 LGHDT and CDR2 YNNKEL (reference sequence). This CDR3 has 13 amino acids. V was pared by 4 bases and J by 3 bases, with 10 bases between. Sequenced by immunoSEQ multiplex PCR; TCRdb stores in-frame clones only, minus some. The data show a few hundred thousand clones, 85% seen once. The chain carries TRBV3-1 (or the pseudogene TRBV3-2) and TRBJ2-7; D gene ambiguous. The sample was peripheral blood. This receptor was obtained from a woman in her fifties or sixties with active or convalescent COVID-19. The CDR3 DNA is TGTGCCAGCAGCCCCTTCGGTGGCTACGAGCAGTACTTC. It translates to CASSPFGGYEQYF.